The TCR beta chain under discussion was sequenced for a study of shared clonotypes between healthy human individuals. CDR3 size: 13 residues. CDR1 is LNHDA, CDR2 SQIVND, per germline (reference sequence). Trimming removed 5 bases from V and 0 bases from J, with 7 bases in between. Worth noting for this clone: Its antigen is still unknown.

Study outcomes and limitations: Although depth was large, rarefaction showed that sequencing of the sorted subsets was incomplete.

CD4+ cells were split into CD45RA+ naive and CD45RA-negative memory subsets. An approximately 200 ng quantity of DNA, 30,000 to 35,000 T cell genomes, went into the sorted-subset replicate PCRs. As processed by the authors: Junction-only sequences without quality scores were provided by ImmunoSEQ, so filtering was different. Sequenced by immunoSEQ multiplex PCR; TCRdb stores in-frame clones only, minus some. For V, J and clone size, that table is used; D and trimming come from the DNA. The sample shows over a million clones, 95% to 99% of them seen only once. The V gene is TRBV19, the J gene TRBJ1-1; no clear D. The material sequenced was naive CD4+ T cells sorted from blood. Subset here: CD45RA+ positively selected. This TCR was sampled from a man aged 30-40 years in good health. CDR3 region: CASSESLNTEAFF. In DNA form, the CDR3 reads TGTGCCAGTAGTGAGAGCCTGAACACTGAAGCTTTCTTT.